What follows describes a single T cell receptor (beta chain). Ten immunoSEQ deep assay plates were used by the authors to sequence unsorted PBMC DNA. TCRdb keeps only in-frame clones here, not all; method: immunoSEQ multiplex PCR. Among 75,000 to 100,000 clones listed, 40% to 55% were seen once. V dropped 2 bases and J dropped 8; count of bases not matched to a gene: 8. CDR3 length: 16 amino acids. CDR1 and CDR2 (germline): SGHTA, FQGNSA. Free of recent acute infections or vaccinations, the donors were healthy HIV-negative adults. This entry is derived from a study of shared clonotypes between healthy human individuals.

The sequencing input was PBMCs. This chain links TRBV7-2 with TRBJ1-6; 8 bases align to TRBD1. The TCR was taken from a woman aged 35 to 49 in good health. Some clones in this sample may be carry-over from other donors' samples. CDR3 sequence (DNA): TGTGCCAGCAGCTTAAGTGGGCAGGGGGCCGATTCACCCCTCCACTTT. Its protein is CASSLSGQGADSPLHF.